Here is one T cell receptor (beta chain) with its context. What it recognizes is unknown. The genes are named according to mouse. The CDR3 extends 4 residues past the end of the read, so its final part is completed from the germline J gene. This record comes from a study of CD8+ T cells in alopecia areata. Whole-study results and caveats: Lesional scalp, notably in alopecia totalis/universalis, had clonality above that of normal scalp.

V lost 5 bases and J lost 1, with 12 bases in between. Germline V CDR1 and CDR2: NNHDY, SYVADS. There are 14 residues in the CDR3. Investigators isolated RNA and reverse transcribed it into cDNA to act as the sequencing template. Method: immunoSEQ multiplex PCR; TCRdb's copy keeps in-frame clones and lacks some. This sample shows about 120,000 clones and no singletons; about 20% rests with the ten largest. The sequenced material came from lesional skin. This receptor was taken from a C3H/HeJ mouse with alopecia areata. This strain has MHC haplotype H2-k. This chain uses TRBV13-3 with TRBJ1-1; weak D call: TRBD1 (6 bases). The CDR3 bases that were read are TGTGCCAGCAGCGTAACAGGGAGAAACACA. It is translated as CASSVTGRNT. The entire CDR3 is CASSVTGRNTEVFF.